The present entry profiles one T cell receptor (beta chain) with its context. The antigen is undetermined. The data were obtained in a study of T cells expressing NK-cell markers. Study outcomes and limitations: Roughly six of the donors carried dominant NKG2C+ clonotypes that took up roughly 1.0-8% of their CD8+ T cells.

TCRdb reprocessed the 5' RACE reads and keeps a single row for each CDR3 protein, giving no DNA. This repertoire comprises 350,000 to 450,000 distinct CDR3 sequences; its ten largest clones make up roughly 5.5%. This CDR3 is built from 15 residues. CDR1 and CDR2 (germline): KGHSH, LQKENI. This receptor was identified in a man aged 18 to 69 in good health. This chain links TRBV18 with TRBJ2-5. Material: blood T cells: a sorted CD56 or NKG2C T cell subset, CD4+ or CD8+ T cells, or bulk PBMC T cells (not recorded which). The CDR3 protein is CASSQRDMIQETQYF.